This is a list of T cell receptor beta chains from one sample in a study of T cell responses to AZD1222 COVID-19 vaccine. Sequenced by immunoSEQ multiplex PCR; TCRdb stores in-frame clones only, minus some. The profile shows 85,000 to 130,000 clones, approximately 89% of them singletons. The sequencing used peripheral blood, collected 28 days after the second dose of the MenACWY control vaccine. These receptor sequences come from an adult who received the MenACWY meningococcal vaccine as a control. The CDR3 runs from the conserved cysteine through the conserved F or W. The order of the fields is J gene, D gene, V gene, clone size, CDR3 DNA, CDR3 protein. D genes are given only for firm matches. Clone size is stated in some rows and not others, as once, few, many or a class when expanded.

J: TRBJ1-4
D: TRBD1
V: TRBV6-5
size: .
DNA: TGTGCCAGCAGTTCGCGCACAGGGGTGCCTAATGAAAAACTGTTTTTT
CDR3: CASSSRTGVPNEKLFF

J: TRBJ2-7
D: .
V: TRBV4-3
size: .
DNA: TGCGCCAGCAGCCAAGGGACATCCTCGATGTACGAGCAGTACTTC
CDR3: CASSQGTSSMYEQYF

J: TRBJ2-5
D: .
V: TRBV5-1
size: .
DNA: TGCGCCAGCAGTGAGTCTGGCAGGTTCCAAGAGACCCAGTACTTC
CDR3: CASSESGRFQETQYF

J: TRBJ1-4
D: .
V: TRBV24-1
size: .
DNA: TGTGCCACCAGTGATGGAGGTAGTGGGAATGAAAAACTGTTTTTT
CDR3: CATSDGGSGNEKLFF

J: TRBJ2-2
D: .
V: TRBV6-5
size: once
DNA: TGTGCCAGCAGTTACAACTCTAGGGGCACCGGGGAGCTGTTTTTT
CDR3: CASSYNSRGTGELFF

J: TRBJ1-2
D: .
V: TRBV18
size: .
DNA: TGTGCCAGCTCAGCCAATGTGGGAGAGGACTATGGCTACACCTTC
CDR3: CASSANVGEDYGYTF

J: TRBJ1-2
D: .
V: TRBV5-6
size: .
DNA: TGTGCCAGCTCCCAGGGTGTCTATGGCTACACCTTC
CDR3: CASSQGVYGYTF

J: TRBJ2-3
D: .
V: TRBV13
size: .
DNA: TGTGCCAGCAGCCCGGGGATGGAGGACTCCACAGATACGCAGTATTTT
CDR3: CASSPGMEDSTDTQYF

J: TRBJ2-1
D: TRBD1
V: TRBV10-1
size: .
DNA: TGCGCCAGCACAGAGGGGGCGCGGTACAATGAGCAGTTCTTC
CDR3: CASTEGARYNEQFF

J: TRBJ1-5
D: .
V: TRBV6-2/TRBV6-3
size: .
DNA: TGTGCCAGCAGTTACAACAGCCTGAGCAATCAGCCCCAGCATTTT
CDR3: CASSYNSLSNQPQHF

J: TRBJ2-7
D: TRBD1
V: TRBV7-2
size: .
DNA: TGTGCCAGCAGCACGAAGAGACAGGGCGCCTACGAGCAGTACTTC
CDR3: CASSTKRQGAYEQYF

J: TRBJ2-3
D: TRBD1
V: TRBV28
size: .
DNA: TGTGCCAGCAGGACCGTGACAGGGGGCACAGATACGCAGTATTTT
CDR3: CASRTVTGGTDTQYF

J: TRBJ2-7
D: .
V: TRBV2
size: .
DNA: TGTGCCAGCAGTGGAAGGGGGGTCTCCTACGAGCAGTACTTC
CDR3: CASSGRGVSYEQYF

J: TRBJ1-4
D: .
V: TRBV7-6
size: .
DNA: TGTGCCAGCAGCCGGGGCCAGGGCAGGGAGCTAGAAAAACTGTTTTTT
CDR3: CASSRGQGRELEKLFF